The 17 T cell receptor beta chains reported below all come from one sample, sequenced in a study of cytomegalovirus exposure and HLA in healthy donors. Assay used: immunoSEQ multiplex PCR; TCRdb lists only in-frame clones, some missing. Among hundreds of thousands of clones, 86% were seen once, and the ten largest hold over 0.75%. What was sequenced was PBMCs. These receptors all come from a woman aged 18 to 35 in good health and CMV-seronegative.

The J gene is TRBJ1-3, the V gene TRBV28, with D uncertain. CDR1 and CDR2 (germline): MDHEN, SYDVKM. The CDR3 runs to 14 residues. V gave up 8 bases and J gave up 4 bases, with 15 bases separating them. The CDR3 sequence is CASGEGTSGNTIYF. CDR3 DNA: TGTGCCAGCGGGGAGGGCACGTCAGGAAACACCATATATTTT. Supplemented by reference TRBV28 and TRBJ1-3, the full variable domain reads DVKVTQSSRYLVKRTGEKVFLECVQDMDHENMFWYRQDPGLGLRLIYFSYDVKMKEKGDIPEGYSVSREKKERFSLILESASTNQTSMYLCASGEGTSGNTIYFGEGSWLTVV.

This rearrangement joins TRBV27 to TRBJ2-3; 13 bases are shared with TRBD2. Unmatched junction bases numbered 9, after V lost 5 bases and J lost 7 bases. There are 16 residues in the CDR3. The germline V gene has CDR1 MNHEY and CDR2 SMNVEV (reference sequence). The DNA for the CDR3 is TGTGCCAGCAGTCCCCGGACTAGCGGGAGTGGAAATACGCAGTATTTT. Translation gives CASSPRTSGSGNTQYF.

The chain links TRBV18 to TRBJ2-5; D uncertain. V lost 4 bases and J lost 3, with 12 bases in between. The CDR3 is made up of 14 amino acids. The germline gives CDR1 KGHSH, CDR2 LQKENI. CDR3 sequence (DNA): TGTGCCAGCTCACGGGCACAGCCGGAAGAGACCCAGTACTTC. As protein: CASSRAQPEETQYF. The full variable domain, with the rest looked up from reference TRBV18 and TRBJ2-5, is NAGVMQNPRHLVRRRGQEARLRCSPMKGHSHVYWYRQLPEEGLKFMVYLQKENIIDESGMPKERFSAEFPKEGPSILRIQQVVRGDSAAYFCASSRAQPEETQYFGPGTRLLVL.

This clone was seen once. The chain links TRBV9 to TRBJ2-2; D remains ambiguous. Germline V CDR1 and CDR2: SGDLS, YYNGEE. CDR3 size: 13 residues. Trimming took off 0 bases at V and 6 bases at J, with 6 bases between the two ends. The CDR3 spells CASSVDLSGELFF. The CDR3 DNA follows: TGTGCCAGCAGCGTAGATCTGTCCGGGGAGCTGTTTTTT. The full variable domain, in which reference TRBV9 and TRBJ2-2 provide the parts outside the CDR3, is DSGVTQTPKHLITATGQRVTLRCSPRSGDLSVYWYQQSLDQGLQFLIQYYNGEERAKGNILERFSAQQFPDLHSELNLSSLELGDSALYFCASSVDLSGELFFGEGSRLTVL.

The chain uses TRBV2 and TRBJ2-1; 15 bases are shared with TRBD2. The germline CDR1 and CDR2 sequences are SNHLY and FYNNEI. The CDR3 extends over 18 amino acids. Trimming removed 7 bases from V and 4 bases from J; junction bases left unmatched: 11. CDR3 bases: TGTGCCAGCACTGGGACTAGCGGGGGGCCATTGGGGTACAATGAGCAGTTCTTC. Translating it yields CASTGTSGGPLGYNEQFF.

V and J are TRBV11-3 and TRBJ2-1, with D maybe TRBD2 (6 bases). Germline CDR1 and CDR2: SGHNT and YENEEA. The CDR3 is 14 amino acids. V was clipped by 1 base and J by 10 bases, with 14 bases between them. The CDR3 reads CASSLGGISREQFF. Written as DNA, the CDR3 is TGTGCCAGCAGCTTAGGCGGGATATCAAGGGAGCAGTTCTTC. Based on the CDR3 plus reference TRBV11-3 and TRBJ2-1, the full variable domain is EAGVVQSPRYKIIEKKQPVAFWCNPISGHNTLYWYLQNLGQGPELLIRYENEEAVDDSQLPKDRFSAERLKGVDSTLKIQPAELGDSAVYLCASSLGGISREQFFGPGTRLTVL.

The CDR3 bases are TGCGCCAGCAGCAAGAGGACAGGGAATTTCTATGGCTACACCTTC. Its protein is CASSKRTGNFYGYTF. The chain employs TRBV5-1 and TRBJ1-2; 8 nucleotides match TRBD1. The V gene's germline CDR1 is SGHRS and CDR2 YFSETQ. This CDR3 spans 15 amino acids. J was trimmed by 4 bases and V by 4 bases; bases with no gene match: 9. The full variable domain, rest sourced from reference TRBV5-1 and TRBJ1-2, is KAGVTQTPRYLIKTRGQQVTLSCSPISGHRSVSWYQQTPGQGLQFLFEYFSETQRNKGNFPGRFSGRQFSNSRSEMNVSTLELGDSALYLCASSKRTGNFYGYTFGSGTRLTVV.

This clone was observed once. This chain connects TRBV4-1 to TRBJ2-2; TRBD1 matches 11 bases. The CDR3 consists of 17 residues. V trimming: 5 bases; J trimming: 6 bases; junction bases outside the gene matches: 11. Germline CDR1 and CDR2: MGHRA and YSYEKL. The CDR3 coding sequence is TGCGCCAGCAGCACACGGGACAGGGGGGGTGGCGCCGGGGAGCTGTTTTTT. Translated, it gives CASSTRDRGGGAGELFF.

This clone turned up a few times. At the DNA level, this CDR3 is encoded by other sequences in the same sample as well. The chain couples TRBV27 to TRBJ1-2, with D maybe TRBD1 (5 bases). Trimming took 3 bases from V and 2 from J, leaving 7 bases between them. CDR1 is MNHEY and CDR2 is SMNVEV in the germline V gene (reference sequence). CDR3 size: 13 residues. The CDR3 DNA is TGTGCCAGCAGTTTGTCAGGGAACTATGGCTACACCTTC. It encodes CASSLSGNYGYTF.

The rearrangement links TRBV5-1 to TRBJ1-3; TRBD1 agrees at 9 bases. V lost 0 bases, J lost 2 bases, and 6 bases stayed unmatched. The CDR3 runs to 17 residues. Germline V gene lookup returns CDR1 SGHRS and CDR2 YFSETQ. The DNA of the CDR3 is TGCGCCAGCAGCTTGGGGACAGGGGCGGTTGCTGGAAACACCATATATTTT. The encoded protein is CASSLGTGAVAGNTIYF. Together with reference TRBV5-1 and TRBJ1-3, the CDR3 gives the full variable domain: KAGVTQTPRYLIKTRGQQVTLSCSPISGHRSVSWYQQTPGQGLQFLFEYFSETQRNKGNFPGRFSGRQFSNSRSEMNVSTLELGDSALYLCASSLGTGAVAGNTIYFGEGSWLTVV.

The chain has TRBV6-5 and TRBJ2-3, with 11 nucleotides matching TRBD2. With V trimmed by 0 bases and J by 3 bases, 2 bases remained unmatched. Germline loops: CDR1 MNHEY, CDR2 SVGAGI. The CDR3 sequence is 16 residues long. The CDR3, as DNA: TGTGCCAGCAGTTACTCGGGACTAGCGGAAACAGATACGCAGTATTTT. Translation gives CASSYSGLAETDTQYF.

This chain joins TRBV7-9 and TRBJ1-4; TRBD1 might be the D (5 bases). The V end was cut by 3 bases, the J end by 3 bases, with 11 bases between. This CDR3 is built from 15 residues. In germline, CDR1 is SEHNR, CDR2 FQNEAQ (reference sequence). This CDR3 is CASSLSTAANEKLFF. CDR3 coding DNA: TGTGCCAGCAGCTTGTCGACAGCTGCTAATGAAAAACTGTTTTTT.

The V gene is TRBV5-1, the J gene TRBJ2-5, with 10 bases that match TRBD1. Germline CDR1 SGHRS, CDR2 YFSETQ. CDR3 length: 14 amino acids. Trimming at V came to 5 bases and at J to 5 bases, leaving 6 bases not matched to a gene. The CDR3 is CASSVGQGRETQYF. DNA for the CDR3: TGCGCCAGCAGTGTGGGACAGGGGAGGGAGACCCAGTACTTC.

The rearrangement uses TRBV29-1 and TRBJ1-2, with D possibly matching TRBD1 (6 bases). Trimming took 6 bases from V and 2 from J, leaving 7 bases between them. Germline V lookup: CDR1 SQVTM, CDR2 ANQGSEA. The CDR3 has 11 amino acids. The CDR3 reads CSVGQNYGYTF. CDR3 coding DNA: TGCAGCGTCGGACAGAACTATGGCTACACCTTC.

Only a few counts were recorded for this clone. The CDR3 loop reads CASSSAGTGGLRGYTF. For the CDR3, the DNA is TGTGCCAGCAGTTCAGCCGGGACAGGGGGTCTTCGTGGCTACACCTTC. This chain links TRBV7-9 with TRBJ1-2; the match to TRBD1 covers 11 bases. The V gene's germline CDR1 is SEHNR and CDR2 FQNEAQ (reference sequence). With V trimmed by 6 bases and J by 7 bases, 13 bases remained unmatched. The CDR3 sequence is 16 residues long. Using reference TRBV7-9 and TRBJ1-2 for the parts outside the CDR3, the full variable domain is DTGVSQNPRHKITKRGQNVTFRCDPISEHNRLYWYRQTLGQGPEFLTYFQNEAQLEKSRLLSDRFSAERPKGSFSTLEIQRTEQGDSAMYLCASSSAGTGGLRGYTFGSGTRLTVV.

CDR3 sequence (DNA): TGTGCCAGCAGGCAGCGACCCGAACCCCCCGCAGATACGCAGTATTTT. Protein product: CASRQRPEPPADTQYF. The genes are TRBV27 and TRBJ2-3; D is ambiguous. The CDR3 covers 16 residues. Germline V gives CDR1 MNHEY, CDR2 SMNVEV (reference sequence). The V end lost 6 bases, the J end lost 4 bases, and 20 bases lay between the germline ends.

With regard to this clone: Different DNA sequences within this sample yield the same CDR3. The CDR3 region is CSVGSGAGTDTQYF. The CDR3 DNA is TGCAGCGTTGGTAGCGGGGCCGGCACAGATACGCAGTATTTT. The genes are TRBV29-1 and TRBJ2-3; 8 positions match TRBD2. Trimming at V came to 4 bases and at J to 1 base, leaving 4 bases not matched to a gene. The CDR3 is 14 amino acids. Germline lookup yields CDR1 SQVTM and CDR2 ANQGSEA.